Listed below are T cell receptor beta chains from one sample, sequenced in a study of blood T cell repertoires in COVID-19. Clones were sequenced by immunoSEQ multiplex PCR, and TCRdb holds only the in-frame ones, with some missing. The table shows about 360,000 clones, with approximately 86% occurring only once. Source material: peripheral blood. The receptors shown here come from a woman aged 55-69 years with COVID-19, enrolled during active disease. CDR3s include the opening cysteine and the closing phenylalanine or tryptophan. D genes are given only for firm matches. Rows may omit the clone size; those that give it use once, few, many or a size class.

V gene,J gene,D gene,CDR3 length,clone size,CDR3 protein,CDR3 DNA
TRBV15,TRBJ1-5,TRBD1,17,-,CATSRDKTTGLGQPQHF,TGTGCCACCAGCAGAGATAAAACGACAGGGCTAGGGCAGCCCCAGCATTTT
TRBV7-9,TRBJ1-4,-,16,once,CASSLDLTASNEKLFF,TGTGCCAGCAGCTTAGATTTGACAGCCTCTAATGAAAAACTGTTTTTT
TRBV5-4,TRBJ2-7,TRBD2,14,few,CASSGIAGSYEQYF,TGTGCCAGCAGCGGAATAGCGGGCTCCTACGAGCAGTACTTC
TRBV19,TRBJ1-1,-,11,-,CATRQSPEAFF,TGTGCCACCCGACAGAGCCCTGAAGCTTTCTTT
TRBV5-1,TRBJ1-6,TRBD1,19,few,CASSLGPAAGGLHNSPLHF,TGCGCCAGCAGCTTGGGCCCGGCGGCAGGGGGCCTTCATAATTCACCCCTCCACTTT
TRBV9,TRBJ2-4,-,12,-,CASSVDENIQYF,TGTGCCAGCAGCGTAGATGAGAACATTCAGTACTTC
TRBV5-1,TRBJ1-2,-,16,once,CASSPNGGGRDYGYTF,TGCGCCAGCAGCCCGAATGGGGGCGGGAGGGACTATGGCTACACCTTC
TRBV2,TRBJ2-3,TRBD1,14,-,CASSALQGADTQYF,TGTGCCAGCAGCGCCCTACAGGGGGCAGATACGCAGTATTTT
TRBV10-1,TRBJ2-2,-,16,-,CASSDKSLLNTGELFF,TGCGCCAGCAGTGATAAAAGCCTGTTGAACACCGGGGAGCTGTTTTTT
TRBV6-2/TRBV6-3,TRBJ1-2,-,14,once,CASRWGGSNYGYTF,TGTGCCAGCCGTTGGGGGGGGTCCAACTATGGCTACACCTTC
TRBV18,TRBJ2-3,-,12,-,CASSPEPGTQYF,TGTGCCAGCTCACCAGAGCCGGGAACGCAGTATTTT
TRBV7-3,TRBJ2-5,TRBD1,13,-,CASSGGQGETQYF,TGTGCCAGCAGCGGGGGACAGGGAGAGACCCAGTACTTC
TRBV18,TRBJ1-1,-,18,once,CASSRLLLAARPNTEAFF,TGTGCCAGCTCACGACTCCTACTGGCGGCTCGCCCGAACACTGAAGCTTTCTTT
TRBV19,TRBJ2-1,-,12,-,CAKLSGNNEQFF,TGTGCCAAACTTTCGGGAAACAATGAGCAGTTCTTC
TRBV7-6,TRBJ2-1,-,13,-,CASSLPQGHEQFF,TGTGCCAGCAGCTTACCGCAGGGGCATGAGCAGTTCTTC
TRBV18,TRBJ2-2,TRBD1,16,few,CASSPTSTGGTGELFF,TGTGCCAGCTCACCCACATCGACAGGGGGAACCGGGGAGCTGTTTTTT
TRBV5-4,TRBJ2-7,TRBD1,13,-,CASSPGTGHEQYF,TGTGCCAGCAGCCCGGGGACAGGGCACGAGCAGTACTTC
TRBV5-1,TRBJ2-5,-,14,-,CASSPGLPVETQYF,TGCGCCAGCAGCCCCGGACTGCCCGTTGAGACCCAGTACTTC
TRBV5-8,TRBJ2-5,-,15,-,CASSVGNRQQETQYF,TGTGCCAGCAGCGTGGGAAACAGGCAACAAGAGACCCAGTACTTC
TRBV29-1,TRBJ1-1,-,13,-,CSVESWVRAEAFF,TGCAGCGTTGAATCATGGGTCCGGGCTGAAGCTTTCTTT
TRBV10-3,TRBJ2-2,-,14,-,CAINPTGNTGELFF,TGTGCCATCAATCCGACAGGGAACACCGGGGAGCTGTTTTTT
TRBV30,TRBJ1-5,-,17,-,CAWRTRAEGLSNQPQHF,TGTGCCTGGAGGACGAGGGCAGAAGGCCTTAGCAATCAGCCCCAGCATTTT
TRBV10-3,TRBJ1-1,-,14,-,CAISPFEGREGAFF,TGTGCCATCAGCCCCTTTGAGGGCAGGGAGGGTGCTTTCTTT
TRBV18,TRBJ2-1,-,14,-,CASSPGPLNNEQFF,TGTGCCAGCTCACCGGGGCCTTTAAACAATGAGCAGTTCTTC
TRBV6-5,TRBJ2-3,TRBD1,15,-,CASSPTGALTDTQYF,TGTGCCAGCTCTCCTACAGGGGCCCTCACAGATACGCAGTATTTT
TRBV7-9,TRBJ2-5,TRBD2,16,once,CASSLVASGGQETQYF,TGTGCCAGCAGCTTAGTGGCTAGCGGGGGGCAAGAGACCCAGTACTTC
TRBV30,TRBJ2-7,-,14,-,CAWSVIPSSYEQYF,TGTGCCTGGAGTGTAATACCGAGCTCCTACGAGCAGTACTTC
TRBV10-2,TRBJ2-4,-,13,-,CASSEAGKNIQYF,TGCGCCAGCAGTGAGGCGGGGAAAAACATTCAGTACTTC
TRBV19,TRBJ2-7,-,16,-,CASSIIGASSSYEQYF,TGTGCCAGTAGTATAATAGGGGCGTCGAGCTCCTACGAGCAGTACTTC
TRBV10-3,TRBJ1-2,-,13,-,CAISAGLNYGYTF,TGTGCCATCAGCGCAGGGTTGAACTATGGCTACACCTTC
TRBV6-5,TRBJ2-1,TRBD2,16,-,CASSYLAGASYNEQFF,TGTGCCAGCAGTTACCTAGCGGGGGCCTCCTACAATGAGCAGTTCTTC
TRBV7-7,TRBJ2-7,TRBD2,15,few,CASSPRLAGPYEQYF,TGTGCCAGCAGCCCCCGACTAGCGGGACCCTACGAGCAGTACTTC
TRBV2,TRBJ2-7,TRBD1,19,-,CASSEGGTGFAEGTYEQYF,TGTGCCAGCAGTGAAGGGGGGACAGGGTTCGCCGAGGGAACCTACGAGCAGTACTTC
TRBV7-2,TRBJ2-2,-,15,-,CASSLAGRDTGELFF,TGTGCCAGCAGCTTAGCGGGTCGGGACACCGGGGAGCTGTTTTTT
TRBV5-1,TRBJ1-1,-,15,-,CASSPLTGINTEAFF,TGCGCCAGCAGCCCCCTTACAGGGATCAACACTGAAGCTTTCTTT
TRBV5-5,TRBJ1-2,TRBD1,16,-,CASSLYPGQINYGYTF,TGTGCCAGCAGCTTGTATCCGGGACAGATAAACTATGGCTACACCTTC
TRBV27,TRBJ2-1,TRBD1,14,-,CASSTQGTGKEQFF,TGTGCCAGCAGCACCCAAGGGACAGGGAAGGAGCAGTTCTTC
TRBV13,TRBJ2-7,TRBD1,14,few,CASSGGQGKNEQYF,TGTGCCAGCAGCGGAGGACAGGGGAAGAACGAGCAGTACTTC
TRBV30,TRBJ2-2,TRBD2,13,-,CAWAGTSSGELFF,TGTGCCTGGGCCGGGACTAGCTCCGGGGAGCTGTTTTTT
TRBV30,TRBJ2-7,-,13,once,CAWSVDSSYEQYF,TGTGCCTGGAGTGTAGATAGCTCCTACGAGCAGTACTTC
TRBV7-8,TRBJ2-1,-,17,-,CASSLARRGPGRYEQFF,TGTGCCAGCAGCTTAGCAAGGCGGGGTCCCGGTCGCTATGAGCAGTTCTTC
TRBV14,TRBJ1-3,TRBD1,14,few,CASTQPGGPGAIYF,TGTGCCAGCACTCAACCAGGGGGCCCCGGCGCCATATATTTT
TRBV5-1,TRBJ1-1,TRBD1,15,-,CASSLTGTENTEAFF,TGCGCCAGCAGCTTGACCGGGACAGAGAACACTGAAGCTTTCTTT
TRBV2,TRBJ1-5,-,13,-,CASDSGGNQPQHF,TGTGCCAGCGATTCCGGGGGCAATCAGCCCCAGCATTTT
TRBV6-2/TRBV6-3,TRBJ1-6,TRBD1,16,-,CASSYTYGQGDSPLHF,TGTGCCAGCAGTTACACCTACGGACAGGGGGATTCACCCCTCCACTTT
TRBV6-2/TRBV6-3,TRBJ2-3,TRBD2,21,-,CASSYSRTQLAGGPSTDTQYF,TGTGCCAGCAGTTATTCCAGGACCCAACTAGCGGGGGGCCCTAGCACAGATACGCAGTATTTT
TRBV4-1,TRBJ2-1,-,16,-,CASSHPGLSEYNEQFF,TGCGCCAGCAGCCACCCGGGACTTTCCGAGTACAATGAGCAGTTCTTC
TRBV11-3,TRBJ1-3,TRBD1,15,-,CASSPRQGAGNTIYF,TGTGCCAGCAGCCCGAGACAGGGGGCTGGAAACACCATATATTTT
TRBV18,TRBJ1-2,TRBD1,13,-,CASSLDRAYGYTF,TGTGCCAGCTCCCTGGACAGGGCTTATGGCTACACCTTC
TRBV5-1,TRBJ2-3,-,13,-,CASSTPGTDTQYF,TGCGCCAGCAGCACCCCGGGAACAGATACGCAGTATTTT
TRBV2,TRBJ2-3,TRBD2,14,-,CASISGDRTDTQYF,TGTGCCAGCATTAGCGGGGACCGCACAGATACGCAGTATTTT
TRBV9,TRBJ1-6,-,16,-,CASSVRSGLYNSPLHF,TGTGCCAGCAGCGTACGGTCAGGCCTCTATAATTCACCCCTCCACTTT
TRBV11-2,TRBJ2-5,TRBD2,18,-,CASSLGPGGSQRGSTQYF,TGTGCCAGCAGCTTAGGCCCCGGAGGGAGCCAGCGGGGGTCGACCCAGTACTTC
TRBV6-2/TRBV6-3,TRBJ1-5,TRBD1,14,once,CASSGTGGRQPQHF,TGTGCCAGCAGCGGGACAGGGGGCCGGCAGCCCCAGCATTTT
TRBV7-2,TRBJ1-2,-,15,-,CASSFGQRINYGYTF,TGTGCCAGCAGCTTCGGACAGAGAATTAACTATGGCTACACCTTC
TRBV27,TRBJ2-3,TRBD1,14,-,CASRKGQSTDTQYF,TGTGCCAGCAGAAAGGGACAGAGCACAGATACGCAGTATTTT
TRBV7-3,TRBJ2-7,TRBD1,13,-,CASSRGQDYEQYF,TGTGCCAGCAGCCGTGGACAGGACTACGAGCAGTACTTC
TRBV30,TRBJ1-6,-,13,few,CAWTGQNNSPLHF,TGTGCCTGGACCGGACAGAATAATTCACCCCTCCACTTT
TRBV9,TRBJ2-7,-,15,-,CASSPGTASVYEQYF,TGTGCCAGCAGCCCCGGGACGGCTAGCGTCTACGAGCAGTACTTC